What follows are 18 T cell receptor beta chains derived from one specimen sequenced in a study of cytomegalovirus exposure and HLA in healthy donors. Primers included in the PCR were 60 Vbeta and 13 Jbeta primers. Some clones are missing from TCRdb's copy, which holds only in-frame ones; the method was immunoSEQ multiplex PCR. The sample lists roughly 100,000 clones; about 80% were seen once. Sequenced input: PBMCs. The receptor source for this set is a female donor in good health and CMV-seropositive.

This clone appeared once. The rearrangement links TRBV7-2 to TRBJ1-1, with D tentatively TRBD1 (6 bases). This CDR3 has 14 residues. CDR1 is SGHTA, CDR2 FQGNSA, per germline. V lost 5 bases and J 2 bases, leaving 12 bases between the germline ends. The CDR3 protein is CASSLGQSNTEAFF. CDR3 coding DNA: TGTGCCAGCAGCCTAGGACAGAGCAACACTGAAGCTTTCTTT.

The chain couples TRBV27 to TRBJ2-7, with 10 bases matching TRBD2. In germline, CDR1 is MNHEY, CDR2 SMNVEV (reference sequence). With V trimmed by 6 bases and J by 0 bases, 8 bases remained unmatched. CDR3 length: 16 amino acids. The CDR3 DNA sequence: TGTGCCAGCAGCCCCCTAGCGGGAGACTCCTCCTACGAGCAGTACTTC. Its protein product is CASSPLAGDSSYEQYF.

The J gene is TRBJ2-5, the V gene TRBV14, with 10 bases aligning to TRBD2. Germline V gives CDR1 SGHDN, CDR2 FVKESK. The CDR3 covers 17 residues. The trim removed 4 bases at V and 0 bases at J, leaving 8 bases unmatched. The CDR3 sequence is CASSRLLAGFNQETQYF. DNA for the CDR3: TGTGCCAGCAGCCGGTTACTAGCGGGGTTTAACCAAGAGACCCAGTACTTC.

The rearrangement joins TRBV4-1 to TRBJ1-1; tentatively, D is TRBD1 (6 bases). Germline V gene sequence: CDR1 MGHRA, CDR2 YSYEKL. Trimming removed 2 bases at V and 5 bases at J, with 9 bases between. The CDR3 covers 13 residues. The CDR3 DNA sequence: TGCGCCAGCAGCCAAACAGGGTGGACTGAAGCTTTCTTT. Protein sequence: CASSQTGWTEAFF.

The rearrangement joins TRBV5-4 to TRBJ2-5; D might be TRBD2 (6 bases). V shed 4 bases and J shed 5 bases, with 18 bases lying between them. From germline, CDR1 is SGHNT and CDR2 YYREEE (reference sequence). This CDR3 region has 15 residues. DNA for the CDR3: TGTGCCAGCAGCGGAGGGACTTCAATGGGGGAGACCCAGTACTTC. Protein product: CASSGGTSMGETQYF.

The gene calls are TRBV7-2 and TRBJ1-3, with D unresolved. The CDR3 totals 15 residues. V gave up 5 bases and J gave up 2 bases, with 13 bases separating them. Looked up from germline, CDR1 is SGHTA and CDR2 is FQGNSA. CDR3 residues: CASSPQRGTGNTIYF. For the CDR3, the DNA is TGTGCCAGCAGCCCCCAACGGGGAACTGGAAACACCATATATTTT.

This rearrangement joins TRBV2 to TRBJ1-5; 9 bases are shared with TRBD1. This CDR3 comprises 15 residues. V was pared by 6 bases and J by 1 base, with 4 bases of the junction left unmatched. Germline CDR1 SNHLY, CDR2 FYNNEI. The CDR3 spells CASRTGGVSNQPQHF. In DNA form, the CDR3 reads TGTGCCAGCAGGACAGGGGGAGTCAGCAATCAGCCCCAGCATTTT.

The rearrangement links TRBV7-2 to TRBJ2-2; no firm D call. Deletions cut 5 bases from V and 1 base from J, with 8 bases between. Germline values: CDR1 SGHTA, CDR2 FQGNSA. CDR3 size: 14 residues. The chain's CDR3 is CASSIDWNTGELFF. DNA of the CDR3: TGTGCCAGCAGCATCGACTGGAACACCGGGGAGCTGTTTTTT.

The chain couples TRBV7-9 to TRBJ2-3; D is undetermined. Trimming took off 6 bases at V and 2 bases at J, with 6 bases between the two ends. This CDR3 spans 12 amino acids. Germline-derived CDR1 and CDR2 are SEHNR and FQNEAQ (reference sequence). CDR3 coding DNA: TGTGCCAGCAGTACAGACACAGATACGCAGTATTTT. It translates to CASSTDTDTQYF.

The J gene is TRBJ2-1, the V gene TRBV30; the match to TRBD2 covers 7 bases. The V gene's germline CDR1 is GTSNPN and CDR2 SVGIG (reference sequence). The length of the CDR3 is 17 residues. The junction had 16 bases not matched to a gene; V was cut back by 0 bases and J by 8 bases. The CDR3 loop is CAWSVALSGGVSDEQFF. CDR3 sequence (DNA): TGTGCCTGGAGTGTAGCCCTTTCGGGAGGAGTAAGTGATGAGCAGTTCTTC.

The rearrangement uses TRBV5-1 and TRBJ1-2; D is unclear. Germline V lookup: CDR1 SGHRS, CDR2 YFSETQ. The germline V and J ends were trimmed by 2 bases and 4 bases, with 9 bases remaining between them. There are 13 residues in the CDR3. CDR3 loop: CASSFEASYGYTF. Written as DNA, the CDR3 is TGCGCCAGCAGCTTTGAGGCGAGCTATGGCTACACCTTC.

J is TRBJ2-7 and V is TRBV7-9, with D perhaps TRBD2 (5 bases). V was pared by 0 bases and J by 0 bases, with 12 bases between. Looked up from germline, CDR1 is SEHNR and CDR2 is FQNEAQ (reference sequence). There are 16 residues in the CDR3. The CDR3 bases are TGTGCCAGCAGCTTAGCAGGTGGCCTAGCCTCCTACGAGCAGTACTTC. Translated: CASSLAGGLASYEQYF.

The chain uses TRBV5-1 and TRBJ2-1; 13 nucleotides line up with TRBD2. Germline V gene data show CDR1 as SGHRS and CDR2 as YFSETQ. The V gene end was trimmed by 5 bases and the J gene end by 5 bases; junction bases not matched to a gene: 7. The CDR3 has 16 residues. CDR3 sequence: CASRTGLAGRHNEQFF. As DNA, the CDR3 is TGCGCCAGCAGAACGGGACTAGCGGGACGACACAATGAGCAGTTCTTC.

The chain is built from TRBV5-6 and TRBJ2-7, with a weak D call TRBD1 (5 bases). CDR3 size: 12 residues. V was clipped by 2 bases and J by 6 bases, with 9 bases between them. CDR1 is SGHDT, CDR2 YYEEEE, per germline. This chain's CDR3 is CASSFYRGEQYF. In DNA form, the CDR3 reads TGTGCCAGCAGCTTTTATAGGGGCGAGCAGTACTTC.

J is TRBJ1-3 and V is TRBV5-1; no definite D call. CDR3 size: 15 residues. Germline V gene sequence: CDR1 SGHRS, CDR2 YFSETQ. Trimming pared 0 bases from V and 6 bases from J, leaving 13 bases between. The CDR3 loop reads CASSLDLGRINTIYF. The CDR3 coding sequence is TGCGCCAGCAGCTTGGACCTAGGCCGGATAAACACCATATATTTT.

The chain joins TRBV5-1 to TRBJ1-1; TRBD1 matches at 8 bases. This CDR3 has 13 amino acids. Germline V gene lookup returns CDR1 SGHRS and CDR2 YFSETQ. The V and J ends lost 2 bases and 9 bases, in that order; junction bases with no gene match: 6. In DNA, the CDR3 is TGCGCCAGCAGCTTAGCAGGGGGCAATCAAGCTTTCTTT. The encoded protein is CASSLAGGNQAFF.

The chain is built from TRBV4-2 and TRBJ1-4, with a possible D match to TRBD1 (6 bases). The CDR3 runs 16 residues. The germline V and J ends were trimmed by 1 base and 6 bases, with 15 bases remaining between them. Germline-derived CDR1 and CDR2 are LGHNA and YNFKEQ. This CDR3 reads CASSQGAGGADEKLFF. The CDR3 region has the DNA TGTGCCAGCAGCCAAGGTGCTGGGGGGGCGGATGAAAAACTGTTTTTT.

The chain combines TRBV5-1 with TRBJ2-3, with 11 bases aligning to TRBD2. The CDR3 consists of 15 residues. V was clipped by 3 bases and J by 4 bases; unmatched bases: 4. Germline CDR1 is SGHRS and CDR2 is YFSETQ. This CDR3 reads CASSSTSGVSDTQYF. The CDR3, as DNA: TGCGCCAGCAGCTCGACTAGCGGGGTATCAGATACGCAGTATTTT.